One sample yielded the 4 T cell receptor beta chains listed below, sequenced in a study of CD8+ T cells in alopecia areata (dated by TCRdb to the late 2010s). Receptor libraries were prepared by the immunoSEQ multiplex PCR assay. For TCR sequencing, RNA was extracted from every sample and reverse transcribed into cDNA to serve as template. TCRdb limited this immuneACCESS table to in-frame rearrangements with V and J called. A share of clones is missing; checked studies link under half to unresolved V genes, and the rest is unexplained. This sample comprises around 190,000 clones, 45% to 70% of them detected only once. 4% to 6% of the sample is taken by the ten largest. Source material: CD8+ T cells sorted from blood. These receptor sequences come from a human donor in good health.

The chain combines TRBV11-2 with TRBJ1-3, with D hard to call. Germline V gene data show CDR1 as SGHAT and CDR2 as FQNNGV. This CDR3 is 12 amino acids long. Trimming cost V 6 bases and J 2 bases, with 5 bases left between them. The CDR3, as DNA: TGTGCCAGCAGTGATACTGGAAACACCATATATTTT. This translates into CASSDTGNTIYF.

This clone has more than one count but fewer than ten. Here the CDR3 reads CASSEAGQAFF. In DNA form, the CDR3 reads TGTGCCAGCAGTGAAGCAGGACAAGCTTTCTTT. The chain uses TRBV2 and TRBJ1-1; D gene unclear. The germline CDR1 and CDR2 sequences are SNHLY and FYNNEI. The CDR3 length is 11 residues. Trimming took off 0 bases at V and 9 bases at J, with 5 bases between the two ends.

The V call is TRBV29-1, the J call TRBJ2-1; tentative D call: TRBD1 (6 bases). Germline loops: CDR1 SQVTM, CDR2 ANQGSEA. This CDR3 has 11 residues. V was pared by 5 bases and J by 12 bases, with 14 bases between. The CDR3 DNA is TGCAGCGTTCCACTACAGGGAAGGCAGTTCTTC. This translates into CSVPLQGRQFF.

The chain joins TRBV5-1 to TRBJ2-5; 7 bases line up with TRBD2. The length of the CDR3 is 15 residues. V trimming: 5 bases; J trimming: 1 base; junction bases outside the gene matches: 8. Per the germline V gene, CDR1 is SGHRS and CDR2 is YFSETQ. This CDR3 reads CASSPWRGSQETQYF. The CDR3 DNA follows: TGCGCCAGCAGTCCCTGGCGGGGGTCCCAAGAGACCCAGTACTTC.